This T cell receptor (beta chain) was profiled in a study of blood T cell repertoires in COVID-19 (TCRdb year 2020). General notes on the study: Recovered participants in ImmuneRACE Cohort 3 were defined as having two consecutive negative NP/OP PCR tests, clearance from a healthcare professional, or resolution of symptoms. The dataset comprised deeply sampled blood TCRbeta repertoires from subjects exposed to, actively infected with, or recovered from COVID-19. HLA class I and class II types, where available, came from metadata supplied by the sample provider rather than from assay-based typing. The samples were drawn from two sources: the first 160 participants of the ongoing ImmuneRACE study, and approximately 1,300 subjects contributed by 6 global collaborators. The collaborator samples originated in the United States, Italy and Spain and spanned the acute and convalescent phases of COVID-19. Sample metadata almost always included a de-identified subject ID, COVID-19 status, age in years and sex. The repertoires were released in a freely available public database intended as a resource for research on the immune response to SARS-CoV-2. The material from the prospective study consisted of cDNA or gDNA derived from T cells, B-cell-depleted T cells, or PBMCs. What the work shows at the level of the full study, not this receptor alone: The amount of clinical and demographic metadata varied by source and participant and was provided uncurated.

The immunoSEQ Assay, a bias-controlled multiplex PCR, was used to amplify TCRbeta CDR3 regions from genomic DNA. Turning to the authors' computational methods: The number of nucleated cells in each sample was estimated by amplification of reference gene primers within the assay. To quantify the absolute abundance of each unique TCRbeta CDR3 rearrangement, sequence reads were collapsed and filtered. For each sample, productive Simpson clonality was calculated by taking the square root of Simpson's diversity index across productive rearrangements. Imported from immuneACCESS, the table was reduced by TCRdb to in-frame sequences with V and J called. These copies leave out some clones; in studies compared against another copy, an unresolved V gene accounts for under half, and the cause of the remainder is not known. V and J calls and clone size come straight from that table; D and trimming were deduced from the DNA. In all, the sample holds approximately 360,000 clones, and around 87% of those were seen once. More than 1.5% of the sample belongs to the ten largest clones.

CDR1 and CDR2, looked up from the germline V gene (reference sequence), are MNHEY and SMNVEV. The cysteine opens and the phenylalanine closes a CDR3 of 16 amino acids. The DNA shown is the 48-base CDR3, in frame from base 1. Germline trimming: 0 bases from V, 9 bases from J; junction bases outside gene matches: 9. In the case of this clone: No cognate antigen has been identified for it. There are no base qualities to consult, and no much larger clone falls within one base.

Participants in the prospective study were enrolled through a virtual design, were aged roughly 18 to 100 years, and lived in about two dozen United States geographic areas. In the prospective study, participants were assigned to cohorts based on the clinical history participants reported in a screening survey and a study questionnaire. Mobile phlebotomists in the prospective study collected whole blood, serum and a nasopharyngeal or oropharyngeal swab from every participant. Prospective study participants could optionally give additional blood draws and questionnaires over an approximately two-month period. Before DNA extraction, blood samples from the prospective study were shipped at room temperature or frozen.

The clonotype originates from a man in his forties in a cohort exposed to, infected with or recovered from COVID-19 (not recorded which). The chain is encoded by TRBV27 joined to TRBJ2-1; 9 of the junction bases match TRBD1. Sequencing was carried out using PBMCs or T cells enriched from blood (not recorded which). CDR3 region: CASSLSGGQGSAEQFF. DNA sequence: TGTGCCAGCAGTTTATCGGGGGGACAGGGTAGTGCTGAGCAGTTCTTC.